A selection of T cell receptor beta chains follows, all from one sample in a study of cytomegalovirus exposure and HLA in healthy donors. The table came from immunoSEQ multiplex PCR; TCRdb's copy has only in-frame clones and leaves some out. The sample lists 110,000 to 150,000 clones; roughly 78% were seen once. Sequencing was carried out using PBMCs. Receptor source: a man between 18 and 35 years old in good health and CMV-seropositive. CDR3s include the opening cysteine and the closing phenylalanine or tryptophan. The order of the fields is clone size, J gene, V gene, D gene, CDR3 DNA, CDR3 protein. A D gene is named only where the DNA matches it firmly. The size of a clone is reported for some rows only, either as once, few or many, or as a class for expanded clones.

clone size: NA; J gene: TRBJ2-4; V gene: TRBV21-1; D gene: NA; CDR3 DNA: TGTGCCAGCAGCAAGGGAACCGAGACTAACCTAAACATTCAGTACTTC; CDR3 protein: CASSKGTETNLNIQYF
clone size: NA; J gene: TRBJ1-2; V gene: TRBV29-1; D gene: NA; CDR3 DNA: TGCAGCGTTCCCTCCACAGGGTTCTATGGCTACACCTTC; CDR3 protein: CSVPSTGFYGYTF
clone size: NA; J gene: TRBJ2-7; V gene: TRBV7-9; D gene: TRBD2; CDR3 DNA: TGTGCCAGCAGCCCACCCCCGGGGGGGGACGAGCAGTACTTC; CDR3 protein: CASSPPPGGDEQYF
clone size: NA; J gene: TRBJ2-3; V gene: TRBV7-6; D gene: TRBD2; CDR3 DNA: TGTGCCAGCAGCCGTCTAGCGGATCGGCCAGATACGCAGTATTTT; CDR3 protein: CASSRLADRPDTQYF
clone size: NA; J gene: TRBJ2-7; V gene: TRBV18; D gene: TRBD1; CDR3 DNA: TGTGCCAGCTCACCGGACAGGGGCACCTACGAGCAGTACTTC; CDR3 protein: CASSPDRGTYEQYF
clone size: NA; J gene: TRBJ2-5; V gene: TRBV4-2; D gene: TRBD1; CDR3 DNA: TGTGCCAGCAGCCTCCGGGACAGGGGGCTGCAAGAGACCCAGTACTTC; CDR3 protein: CASSLRDRGLQETQYF
clone size: NA; J gene: TRBJ1-5; V gene: TRBV11-2; D gene: NA; CDR3 DNA: TGTGCCAGCAGCTTCAAAGGGGGAAGCAATCAGCCCCAGCATTTT; CDR3 protein: CASSFKGGSNQPQHF
clone size: NA; J gene: TRBJ1-2; V gene: TRBV7-9; D gene: TRBD1; CDR3 DNA: TGTGCCAGCAGCTTTGGGACAGACGTCTATGGCTACACCTTC; CDR3 protein: CASSFGTDVYGYTF
clone size: NA; J gene: TRBJ1-3; V gene: TRBV5-4; D gene: NA; CDR3 DNA: TGTGCCAGCAGCTTGGATTTAGGGGGACCTATCTCTGGAAACACCATATATTTT; CDR3 protein: CASSLDLGGPISGNTIYF
clone size: NA; J gene: TRBJ2-4; V gene: TRBV4-1; D gene: NA; CDR3 DNA: TGCGCCAGCAGCCCTACAGAGGGTGGTTACATTCAGTACTTC; CDR3 protein: CASSPTEGGYIQYF
clone size: NA; J gene: TRBJ2-7; V gene: TRBV27; D gene: TRBD2; CDR3 DNA: TGTGCCAGCAGTTCCGGGGGACTAGTGGGGGATTACGAGCAGTACTTC; CDR3 protein: CASSSGGLVGDYEQYF
clone size: NA; J gene: TRBJ1-2; V gene: TRBV28; D gene: TRBD1; CDR3 DNA: TGTGCCAGCAGTCCACGGACAGGGAGGTATGGCTACACCTTC; CDR3 protein: CASSPRTGRYGYTF
clone size: NA; J gene: TRBJ2-1; V gene: TRBV7-7; D gene: TRBD2; CDR3 DNA: TGTGCTAGCAGCTTAGCACTAGCGGGAGCGAGTGAGCAGTTCTTC; CDR3 protein: CASSLALAGASEQFF
clone size: few; J gene: TRBJ2-1; V gene: TRBV5-1; D gene: NA; CDR3 DNA: TGCGCCAGCAGAGACGACACCATAGGAAATGAGCAGTTCTTC; CDR3 protein: CASRDDTIGNEQFF
clone size: NA; J gene: TRBJ2-1; V gene: TRBV29-1; D gene: TRBD1; CDR3 DNA: TGCATCGTAGACAGGGAAAATGAGCAGTTCTTC; CDR3 protein: CIVDRENEQFF
clone size: NA; J gene: TRBJ1-2; V gene: TRBV28; D gene: TRBD1; CDR3 DNA: TGTGCCAGCAGTTCTCACCAAGGGACAGGATTCTATGGCTACACCTTC; CDR3 protein: CASSSHQGTGFYGYTF
clone size: NA; J gene: TRBJ2-1; V gene: TRBV4-2; D gene: TRBD2; CDR3 DNA: TGTGCCAGCAGCCAAGGACCTAGCGGGAGCTCCTACAATGAGCAGTTCTTC; CDR3 protein: CASSQGPSGSSYNEQFF
clone size: NA; J gene: TRBJ1-4; V gene: TRBV15; D gene: NA; CDR3 DNA: TGTGCCACCAGCAGAGAAACAGGGTCGGGTAATGAAAAACTGTTTTTT; CDR3 protein: CATSRETGSGNEKLFF
clone size: NA; J gene: TRBJ1-2; V gene: TRBV19; D gene: NA; CDR3 DNA: TGTGCCACCCAGCAGGGCTGGGACTATGGCTACACCTTC; CDR3 protein: CATQQGWDYGYTF
clone size: NA; J gene: TRBJ2-1; V gene: TRBV4-1; D gene: NA; CDR3 DNA: TGCGCCAGCAGCCGAGGAGGCGGGGTAAGCTCCTACAATGAGCAGTTCTTC; CDR3 protein: CASSRGGGVSSYNEQFF
clone size: NA; J gene: TRBJ2-1; V gene: TRBV19; D gene: NA; CDR3 DNA: TGTGCCAGTAGTATAGCCGGGACAACCTCCTACAATGAGCAGTTCTTC; CDR3 protein: CASSIAGTTSYNEQFF
clone size: NA; J gene: TRBJ1-2; V gene: TRBV6-5; D gene: NA; CDR3 DNA: TGTGCCAGCAGTTACTATAGTACCGGTAACAGCGGCTACACCTTC; CDR3 protein: CASSYYSTGNSGYTF
clone size: few; J gene: TRBJ2-7; V gene: TRBV6-4; D gene: TRBD2; CDR3 DNA: TGTGCCAGCAGTCCCATCCTAGCGGCTCCCTACGAGCAGTACTTC; CDR3 protein: CASSPILAAPYEQYF
clone size: NA; J gene: TRBJ2-7; V gene: TRBV28; D gene: NA; CDR3 DNA: TGTGCCAGCAGTCGCGACAGGTTACATTACGAGCAGTACTTC; CDR3 protein: CASSRDRLHYEQYF
clone size: NA; J gene: TRBJ1-2; V gene: TRBV28; D gene: NA; CDR3 DNA: TGTGCCAGCAGTGGACAGCTCTATGGCTACACCTTC; CDR3 protein: CASSGQLYGYTF
clone size: NA; J gene: TRBJ2-2; V gene: TRBV9; D gene: NA; CDR3 DNA: TGTGCCAGCGGCACTAGGGGAGGGAACACCGGGGAGCTGTTTTTT; CDR3 protein: CASGTRGGNTGELFF
clone size: NA; J gene: TRBJ2-7; V gene: TRBV6-5; D gene: TRBD2; CDR3 DNA: TGTGCCAGCAGACCTTCAACTAGCGGAATCTACGAGCAGTACTTC; CDR3 protein: CASRPSTSGIYEQYF
clone size: NA; J gene: TRBJ2-2; V gene: TRBV9; D gene: TRBD2; CDR3 DNA: TGTGCCAGCAGCGGACGACTAGCGGGAGTGGGGACCGGGGAGCTGTTTTTT; CDR3 protein: CASSGRLAGVGTGELFF
clone size: NA; J gene: TRBJ2-7; V gene: TRBV27; D gene: NA; CDR3 DNA: TGTGCCAGCAAGAGAGCGCCTGCATCCTACGAGCAGTACTTC; CDR3 protein: CASKRAPASYEQYF
clone size: NA; J gene: TRBJ1-5; V gene: TRBV27; D gene: TRBD1; CDR3 DNA: TGTGCCAGCAGCCCACTGTTTAGGACAGGGGGGAATCAGCCCCAGCATTTT; CDR3 protein: CASSPLFRTGGNQPQHF
clone size: NA; J gene: TRBJ1-3; V gene: TRBV7-8; D gene: NA; CDR3 DNA: TGTGCCAGCAGCTTAGCAGCCTCTGGAAACACCATATATTTT; CDR3 protein: CASSLAASGNTIYF
clone size: once; J gene: TRBJ2-1; V gene: TRBV5-1; D gene: TRBD2; CDR3 DNA: TGCGCCAGCAGCCTGGTGGGACTAGCGGGAGGTGAGCAGTTCTTC; CDR3 protein: CASSLVGLAGGEQFF
clone size: NA; J gene: TRBJ2-7; V gene: TRBV7-9; D gene: NA; CDR3 DNA: TGTGCCAGCAGCTCCCCCCGTACAGGGACCTACGAGCAGTACTTC; CDR3 protein: CASSSPRTGTYEQYF
clone size: NA; J gene: TRBJ1-5; V gene: TRBV2; D gene: TRBD1; CDR3 DNA: TGTGCCAGCAGCCGGGACAGGCTTAGCAATCAGCCCCAGCATTTT; CDR3 protein: CASSRDRLSNQPQHF
clone size: few; J gene: TRBJ1-6; V gene: TRBV6-1; D gene: TRBD1; CDR3 DNA: TGTGCCAGCAGTACACAGACAGGGGGCAATTCACCCCTCCACTTT; CDR3 protein: CASSTQTGGNSPLHF
clone size: NA; J gene: TRBJ1-1; V gene: TRBV6-5; D gene: NA; CDR3 DNA: TGTGCCAGCAGTTTTGACACCCTGAGCACTGAAGCTTTCTTT; CDR3 protein: CASSFDTLSTEAFF
clone size: NA; J gene: TRBJ2-7; V gene: TRBV4-2; D gene: TRBD2; CDR3 DNA: TGTGCCAGCAGCCAAACCCAGGGGCTAGCGGGACACTACGAGCAGTACTTC; CDR3 protein: CASSQTQGLAGHYEQYF
clone size: few; J gene: TRBJ1-1; V gene: TRBV29-1; D gene: TRBD1; CDR3 DNA: TGCAGCGTTGTTCAGGGGGCGTTATCAAAGACTGAAGCTTTCTTT; CDR3 protein: CSVVQGALSKTEAFF
clone size: NA; J gene: TRBJ2-7; V gene: TRBV4-1; D gene: NA; CDR3 DNA: TGCGCCAGCAGCCAAGAAAGCAATCAGGGAAACTACGAGCAGTACTTC; CDR3 protein: CASSQESNQGNYEQYF
clone size: NA; J gene: TRBJ2-2; V gene: TRBV25-1; D gene: TRBD2; CDR3 DNA: TGTGCCAGCAGTGAATCAAAGCGGGAGCGGAACACCGGGGAGCTGTTTTTT; CDR3 protein: CASSESKRERNTGELFF
clone size: few; J gene: TRBJ1-2; V gene: TRBV7-2; D gene: TRBD1; CDR3 DNA: TGTGCCAGCAGCTTAGAAAGGACAGGGGTGCATGGCTACACCTTC; CDR3 protein: CASSLERTGVHGYTF
clone size: NA; J gene: TRBJ2-5; V gene: TRBV5-1; D gene: TRBD1; CDR3 DNA: TGCGCCAGCAGCCCCGGGACAGGGGGCCAAGAGACCCAGTACTTC; CDR3 protein: CASSPGTGGQETQYF